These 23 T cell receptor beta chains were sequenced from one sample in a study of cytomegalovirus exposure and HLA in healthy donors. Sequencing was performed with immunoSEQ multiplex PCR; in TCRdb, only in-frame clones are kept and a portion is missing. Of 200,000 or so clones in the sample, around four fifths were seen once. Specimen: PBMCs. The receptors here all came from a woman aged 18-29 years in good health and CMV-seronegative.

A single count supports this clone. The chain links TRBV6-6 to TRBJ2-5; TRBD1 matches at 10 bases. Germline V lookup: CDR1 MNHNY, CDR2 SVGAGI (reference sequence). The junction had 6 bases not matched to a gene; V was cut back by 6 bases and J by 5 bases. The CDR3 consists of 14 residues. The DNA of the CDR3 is TGTGCCAGCAGCCGGGACAGGGGTTGGGAGACCCAGTACTTC. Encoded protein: CASSRDRGWETQYF.

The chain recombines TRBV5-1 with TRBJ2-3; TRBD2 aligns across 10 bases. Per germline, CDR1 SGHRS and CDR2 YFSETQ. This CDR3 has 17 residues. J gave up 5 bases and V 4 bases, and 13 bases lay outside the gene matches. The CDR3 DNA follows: TGCGCCAGCAGCCCCCCCCAAGCGGGAGGGCGAATAGATACGCAGTATTTT. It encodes CASSPPQAGGRIDTQYF.

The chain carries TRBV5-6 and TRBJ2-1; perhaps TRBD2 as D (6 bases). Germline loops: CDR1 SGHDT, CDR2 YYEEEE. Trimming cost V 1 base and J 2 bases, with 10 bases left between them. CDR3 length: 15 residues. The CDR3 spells CASSLRERAYNEQFF. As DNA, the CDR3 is TGTGCCAGCAGCTTGCGGGAGCGAGCCTACAATGAGCAGTTCTTC.

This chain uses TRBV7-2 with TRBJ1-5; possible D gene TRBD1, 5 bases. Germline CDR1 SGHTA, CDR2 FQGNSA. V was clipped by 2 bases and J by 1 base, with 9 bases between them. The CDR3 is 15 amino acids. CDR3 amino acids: CASSLQTGSNQPQHF. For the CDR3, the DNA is TGTGCCAGCAGCTTACAAACAGGCAGCAATCAGCCCCAGCATTTT.

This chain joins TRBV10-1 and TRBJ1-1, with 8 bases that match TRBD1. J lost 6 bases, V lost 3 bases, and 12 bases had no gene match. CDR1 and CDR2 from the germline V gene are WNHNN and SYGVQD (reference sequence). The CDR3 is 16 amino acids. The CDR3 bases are TGCGCCAGCAGTGAACTTCGGACAGGGATGGAGTCTGAAGCTTTCTTT. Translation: CASSELRTGMESEAFF.

CDR3 protein: CASSPGQGWANQPQHF. The DNA of the CDR3 is TGTGCCAGCAGCCCCGGACAGGGGTGGGCCAATCAGCCCCAGCATTTT. The chain carries TRBV7-2 and TRBJ1-5, with TRBD1 matching over 9 bases. The J segment lost 3 bases and the V segment lost 5 bases, leaving 8 bases of the junction unmatched. CDR1 and CDR2 (germline): SGHTA, FQGNSA. This CDR3 spans 16 amino acids.

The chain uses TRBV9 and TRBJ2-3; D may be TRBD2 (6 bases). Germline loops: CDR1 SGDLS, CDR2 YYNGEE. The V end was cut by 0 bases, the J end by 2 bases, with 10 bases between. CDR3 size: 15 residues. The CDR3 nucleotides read TGTGCCAGCAGCGTAGTGGGGACTTCCACAGATACGCAGTATTTT. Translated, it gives CASSVVGTSTDTQYF.

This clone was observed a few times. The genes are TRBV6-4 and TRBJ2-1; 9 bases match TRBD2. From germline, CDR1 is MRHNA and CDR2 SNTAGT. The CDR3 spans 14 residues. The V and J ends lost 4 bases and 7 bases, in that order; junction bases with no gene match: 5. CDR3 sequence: CASSGRGGENEQFF. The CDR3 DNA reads TGTGCCAGCAGTGGGCGGGGGGGCGAAAATGAGCAGTTCTTC.

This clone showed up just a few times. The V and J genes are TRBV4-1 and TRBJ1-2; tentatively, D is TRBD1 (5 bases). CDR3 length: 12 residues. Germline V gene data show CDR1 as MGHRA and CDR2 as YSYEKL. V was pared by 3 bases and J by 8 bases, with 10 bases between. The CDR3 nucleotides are TGCGCCAGCAGCCACGGGGCGGAGGGCTACACCTTC. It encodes CASSHGAEGYTF.

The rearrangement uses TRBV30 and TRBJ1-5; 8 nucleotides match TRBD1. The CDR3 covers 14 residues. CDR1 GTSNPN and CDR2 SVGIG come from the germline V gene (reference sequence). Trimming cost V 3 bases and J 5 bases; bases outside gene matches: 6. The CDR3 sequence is CAWSLRGLYQPQHF. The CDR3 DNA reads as TGTGCCTGGAGCCTCAGGGGGCTGTATCAGCCCCAGCATTTT.

CDR3 sequence (DNA): TGTGCCAGCAGTTCCCGACTAGCGGGGCGATCCGGGGAGCTGTTTTTT. Protein: CASSSRLAGRSGELFF. This chain uses TRBV27 with TRBJ2-2; the match to TRBD2 covers 11 bases. The CDR3 sequence is 16 residues long. Germline values: CDR1 MNHEY, CDR2 SMNVEV (reference sequence). V lost 4 bases to trimming and J lost 6 bases; unmatched junction nucleotides: 7.

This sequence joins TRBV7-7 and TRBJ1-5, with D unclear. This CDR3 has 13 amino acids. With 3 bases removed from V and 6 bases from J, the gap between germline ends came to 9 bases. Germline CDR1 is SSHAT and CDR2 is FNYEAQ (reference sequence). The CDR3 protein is CASSFTLGQPQHF. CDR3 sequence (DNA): TGTGCCAGCAGCTTTACTCTGGGTCAGCCCCAGCATTTT.

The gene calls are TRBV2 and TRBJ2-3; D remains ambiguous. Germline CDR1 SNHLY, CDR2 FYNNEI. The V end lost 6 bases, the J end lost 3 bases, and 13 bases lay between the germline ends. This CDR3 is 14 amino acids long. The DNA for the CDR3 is TGTGCCAGCAGGTTGTCAGCGCTGACAGATACGCAGTATTTT. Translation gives CASRLSALTDTQYF.

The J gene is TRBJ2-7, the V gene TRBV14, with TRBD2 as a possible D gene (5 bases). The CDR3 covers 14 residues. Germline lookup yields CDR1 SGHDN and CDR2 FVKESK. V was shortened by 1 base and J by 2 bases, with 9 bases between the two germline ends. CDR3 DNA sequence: TGTGCCAGCAGCCAAGGGTGGGGAGCCTACGAGCAGTACTTC. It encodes CASSQGWGAYEQYF.

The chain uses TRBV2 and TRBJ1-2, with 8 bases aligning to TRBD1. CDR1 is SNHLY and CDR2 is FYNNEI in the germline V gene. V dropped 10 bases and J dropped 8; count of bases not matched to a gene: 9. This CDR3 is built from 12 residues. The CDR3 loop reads CANMGDRGGYTF. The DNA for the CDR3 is TGTGCCAACATGGGAGACAGGGGAGGCTACACCTTC.

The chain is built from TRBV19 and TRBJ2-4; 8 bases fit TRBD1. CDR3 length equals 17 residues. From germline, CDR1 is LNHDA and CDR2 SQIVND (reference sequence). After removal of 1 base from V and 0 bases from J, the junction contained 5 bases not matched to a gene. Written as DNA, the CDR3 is TGTGCCAGTAGTATAGGTCAGGGGGCGGGAGCCAAAAACATTCAGTACTTC. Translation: CASSIGQGAGAKNIQYF.

CDR3: CASSLYRGRRTEAFF. As DNA, the CDR3 is TGTGCCAGCAGTTTGTACAGGGGGCGTAGGACTGAAGCTTTCTTT. The chain recombines TRBV27 with TRBJ1-1, with TRBD1 matching 9 bases. Germline CDR1 reads MNHEY; CDR2 reads SMNVEV (reference sequence). The CDR3 runs to 15 residues. Trimming cost V 3 bases and J 5 bases; bases outside gene matches: 7.

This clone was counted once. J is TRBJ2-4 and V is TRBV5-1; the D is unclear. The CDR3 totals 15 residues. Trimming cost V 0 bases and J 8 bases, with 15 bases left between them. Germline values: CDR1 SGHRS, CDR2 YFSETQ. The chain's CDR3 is CASSLDWQVMDIQYF. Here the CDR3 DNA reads TGCGCCAGCAGCTTGGATTGGCAGGTAATGGACATTCAGTACTTC.

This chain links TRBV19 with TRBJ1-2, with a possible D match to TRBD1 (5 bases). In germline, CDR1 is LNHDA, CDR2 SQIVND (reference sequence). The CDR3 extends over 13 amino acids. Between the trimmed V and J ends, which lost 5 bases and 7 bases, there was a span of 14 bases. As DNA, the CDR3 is TGTGCCAGTAGTCCCCACCGGGACGGTGGCTACACCTTC. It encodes CASSPHRDGGYTF.

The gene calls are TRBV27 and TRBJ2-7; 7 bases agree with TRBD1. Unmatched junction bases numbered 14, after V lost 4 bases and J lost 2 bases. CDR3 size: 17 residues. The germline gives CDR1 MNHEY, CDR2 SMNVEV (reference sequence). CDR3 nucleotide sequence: TGTGCCAGCAGTTCTCGACTGAGACAGGGCATCGCCTACGAGCAGTACTTC. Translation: CASSSRLRQGIAYEQYF.

CDR3 sequence reads: CASSQGLSEFSGNTIYF. The DNA for the CDR3 is TGTGCCAGCAGCCAAGGCCTATCCGAGTTCTCTGGAAACACCATATATTTT. V gene TRBV4-2 combines with J gene TRBJ1-3, with D unclear. The CDR3 is 17 residues long. V lost 1 base, J lost 0 bases, and 13 bases lay in between. CDR1 is LGHNA and CDR2 is YNFKEQ in the germline V gene.

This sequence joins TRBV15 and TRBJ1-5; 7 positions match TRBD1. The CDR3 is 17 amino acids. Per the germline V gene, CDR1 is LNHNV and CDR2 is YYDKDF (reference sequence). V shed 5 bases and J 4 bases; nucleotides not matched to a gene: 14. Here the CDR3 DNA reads TGTGCCACCAGCCAAACCCCCGGAGGGACAGTTAATCAGCCCCAGCATTTT. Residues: CATSQTPGGTVNQPQHF.

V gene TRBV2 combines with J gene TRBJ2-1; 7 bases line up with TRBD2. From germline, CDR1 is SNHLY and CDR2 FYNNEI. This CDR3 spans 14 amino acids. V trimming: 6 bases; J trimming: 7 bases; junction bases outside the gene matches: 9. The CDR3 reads CASSGRRERNEQFF. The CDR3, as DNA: TGTGCCAGCAGCGGGCGGCGGGAGAGGAATGAGCAGTTCTTC.